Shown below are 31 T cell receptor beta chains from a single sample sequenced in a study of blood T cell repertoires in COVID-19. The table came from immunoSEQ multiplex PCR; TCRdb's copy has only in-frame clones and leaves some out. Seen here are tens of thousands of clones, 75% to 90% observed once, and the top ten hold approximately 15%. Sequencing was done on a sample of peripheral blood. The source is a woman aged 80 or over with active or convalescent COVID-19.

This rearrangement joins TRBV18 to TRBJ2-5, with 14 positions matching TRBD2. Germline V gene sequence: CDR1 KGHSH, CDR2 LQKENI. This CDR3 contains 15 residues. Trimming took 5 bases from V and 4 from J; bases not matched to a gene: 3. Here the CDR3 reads CASSRGLAGGETQYF. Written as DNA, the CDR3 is TGTGCCAGCTCAAGAGGACTAGCGGGAGGAGAGACCCAGTACTTC.

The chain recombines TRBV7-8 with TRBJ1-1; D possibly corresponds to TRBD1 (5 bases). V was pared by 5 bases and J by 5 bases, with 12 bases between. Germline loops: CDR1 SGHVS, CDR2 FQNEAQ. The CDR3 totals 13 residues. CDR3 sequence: CASSIGRGTEAFF. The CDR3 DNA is TGTGCCAGCAGCATTGGACGGGGGACTGAAGCTTTCTTT.

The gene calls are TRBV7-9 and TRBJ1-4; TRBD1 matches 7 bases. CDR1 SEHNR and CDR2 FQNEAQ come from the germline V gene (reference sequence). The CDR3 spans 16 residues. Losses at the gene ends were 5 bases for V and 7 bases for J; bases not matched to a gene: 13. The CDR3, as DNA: TGTGCCAGCAGCCGCGACCCGACAGGGCGCGGTGAAAAACTGTTTTTT. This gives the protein CASSRDPTGRGEKLFF.

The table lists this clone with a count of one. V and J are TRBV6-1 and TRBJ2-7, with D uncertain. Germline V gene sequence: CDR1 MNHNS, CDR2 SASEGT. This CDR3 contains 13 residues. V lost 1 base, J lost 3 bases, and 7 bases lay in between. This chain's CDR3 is CASSEGLIYEQYF. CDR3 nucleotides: TGTGCCAGCAGTGAAGGACTGATCTACGAGCAGTACTTC.

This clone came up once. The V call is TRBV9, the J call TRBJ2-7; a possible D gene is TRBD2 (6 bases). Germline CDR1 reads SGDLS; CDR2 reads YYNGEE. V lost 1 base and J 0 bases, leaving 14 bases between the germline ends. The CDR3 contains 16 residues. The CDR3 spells CASSVSLEGPSYEQYF. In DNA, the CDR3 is TGTGCCAGCAGCGTAAGCTTGGAGGGGCCCTCCTACGAGCAGTACTTC.

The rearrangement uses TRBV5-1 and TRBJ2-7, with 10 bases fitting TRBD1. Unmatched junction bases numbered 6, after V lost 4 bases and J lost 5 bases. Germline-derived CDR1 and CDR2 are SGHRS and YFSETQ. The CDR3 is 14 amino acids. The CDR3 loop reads CASSPGQGVNEQYF. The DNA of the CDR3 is TGCGCCAGCAGCCCCGGACAGGGGGTCAACGAGCAGTACTTC.

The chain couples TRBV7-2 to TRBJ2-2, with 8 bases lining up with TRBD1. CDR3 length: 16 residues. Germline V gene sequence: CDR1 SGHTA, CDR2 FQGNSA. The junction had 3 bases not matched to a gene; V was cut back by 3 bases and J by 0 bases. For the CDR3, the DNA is TGTGCCAGCAGCTTCCAGGGGGCTCCGAACACCGGGGAGCTGTTTTTT. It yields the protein CASSFQGAPNTGELFF.

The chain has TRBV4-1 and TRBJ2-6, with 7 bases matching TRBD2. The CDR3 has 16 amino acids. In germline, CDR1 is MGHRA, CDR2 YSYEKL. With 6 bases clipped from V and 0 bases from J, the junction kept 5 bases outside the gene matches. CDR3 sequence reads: CASRRGDSSGANVLTF. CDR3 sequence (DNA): TGCGCCAGCAGACGGGGGGATAGCTCTGGGGCCAACGTCCTGACTTTC.

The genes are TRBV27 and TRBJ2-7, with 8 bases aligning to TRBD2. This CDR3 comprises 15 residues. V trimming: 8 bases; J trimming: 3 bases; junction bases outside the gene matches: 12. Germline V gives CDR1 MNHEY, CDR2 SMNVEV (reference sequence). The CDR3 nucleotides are TGTGCCAGCCTACCGAAAGCGGGGGCTTACTACGAGCAGTACTTC. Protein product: CASLPKAGAYYEQYF.

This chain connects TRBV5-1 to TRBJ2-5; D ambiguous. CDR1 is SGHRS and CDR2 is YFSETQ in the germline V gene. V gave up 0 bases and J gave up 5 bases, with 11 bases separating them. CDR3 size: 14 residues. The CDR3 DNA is TGCGCCAGCAGCTTGGAGGCAGGCGTGGAGACCCAGTACTTC. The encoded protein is CASSLEAGVETQYF.

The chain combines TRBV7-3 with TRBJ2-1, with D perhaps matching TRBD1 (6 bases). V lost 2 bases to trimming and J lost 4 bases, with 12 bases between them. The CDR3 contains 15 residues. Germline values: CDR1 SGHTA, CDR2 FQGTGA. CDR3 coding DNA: TGTGCCAGCAGCTTAGTCGGGACATTGTACAATGAGCAGTTCTTC. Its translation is CASSLVGTLYNEQFF. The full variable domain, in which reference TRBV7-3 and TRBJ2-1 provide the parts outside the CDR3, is GAGVSQTPSNKVTEKGKYVELRCDPISGHTALYWYRQSLGQGPEFLIYFQGTGAADDSGLPNDRFFAVRPEGSVSTLKIQRTERGDSAVYLCASSLVGTLYNEQFFGPGTRLTVL.

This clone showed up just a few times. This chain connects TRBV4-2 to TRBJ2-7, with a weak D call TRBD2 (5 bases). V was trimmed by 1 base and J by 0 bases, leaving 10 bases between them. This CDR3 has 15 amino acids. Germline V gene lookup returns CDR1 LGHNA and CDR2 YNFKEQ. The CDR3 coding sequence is TGTGCCAGCAGCCAAGTATTAGGGAGCTCCTACGAGCAGTACTTC. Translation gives CASSQVLGSSYEQYF.

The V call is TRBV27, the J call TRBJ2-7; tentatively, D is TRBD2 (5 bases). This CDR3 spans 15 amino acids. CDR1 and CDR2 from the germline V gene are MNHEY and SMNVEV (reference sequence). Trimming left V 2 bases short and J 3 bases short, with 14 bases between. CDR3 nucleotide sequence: TGTGCCAGCAGTTTAAAAGCGGCGCCGGTCTACGAGCAGTACTTC. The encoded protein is CASSLKAAPVYEQYF.

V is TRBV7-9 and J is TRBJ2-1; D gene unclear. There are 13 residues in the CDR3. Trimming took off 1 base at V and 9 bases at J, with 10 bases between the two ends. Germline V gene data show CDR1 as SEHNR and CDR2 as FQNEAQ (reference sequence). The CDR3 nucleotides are TGTGCCAGCAGCTTAGGGGTAGCTGGTGAGCAGTTCTTC. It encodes CASSLGVAGEQFF.

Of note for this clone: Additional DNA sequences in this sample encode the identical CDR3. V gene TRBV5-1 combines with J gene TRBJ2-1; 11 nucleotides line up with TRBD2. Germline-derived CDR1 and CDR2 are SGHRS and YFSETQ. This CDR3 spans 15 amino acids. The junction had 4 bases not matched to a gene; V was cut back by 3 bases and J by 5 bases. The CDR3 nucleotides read TGCGCCAGCAGCTCCGGGACTAGCGGAAACAATGAGCAGTTCTTC. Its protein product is CASSSGTSGNNEQFF.

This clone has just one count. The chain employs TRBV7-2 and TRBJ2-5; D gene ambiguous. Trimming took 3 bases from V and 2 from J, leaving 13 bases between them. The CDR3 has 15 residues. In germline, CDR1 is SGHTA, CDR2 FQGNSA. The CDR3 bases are TGTGCCAGCAGCTTCGAACTTTTCTCTCAAGAGACCCAGTACTTC. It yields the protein CASSFELFSQETQYF.

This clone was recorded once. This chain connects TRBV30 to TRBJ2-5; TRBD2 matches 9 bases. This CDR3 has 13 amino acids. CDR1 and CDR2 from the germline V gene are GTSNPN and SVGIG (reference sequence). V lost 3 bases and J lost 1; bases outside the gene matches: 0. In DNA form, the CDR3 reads TGTGCCTGGAGAGCGGGAGGCCAAGAGACCCAGTACTTC. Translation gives CAWRAGGQETQYF.

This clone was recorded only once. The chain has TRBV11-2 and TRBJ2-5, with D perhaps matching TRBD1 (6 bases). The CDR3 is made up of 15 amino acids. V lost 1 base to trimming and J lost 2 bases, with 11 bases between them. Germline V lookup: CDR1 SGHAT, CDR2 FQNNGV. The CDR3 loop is CASSLVPGTQETQYF. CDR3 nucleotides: TGTGCCAGCAGCTTAGTGCCCGGGACACAAGAGACCCAGTACTTC.

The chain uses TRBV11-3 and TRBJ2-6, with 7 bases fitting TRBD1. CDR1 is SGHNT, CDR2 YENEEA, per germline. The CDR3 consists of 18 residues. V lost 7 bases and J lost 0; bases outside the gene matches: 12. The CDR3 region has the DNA TGTGCCAGCACCGATTCGGGACAGACCCTCTCTGGGGCCAACGTCCTGACTTTC. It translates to CASTDSGQTLSGANVLTF.

The CDR3 DNA follows: TGCGCCAGCAGCCAAGCGGGCAACAGGGAGCAGTTCTTC. Translation: CASSQAGNREQFF. This chain links TRBV4-3 with TRBJ2-1; TRBD1 might be the D (5 bases). Germline CDR1 and CDR2: LGHNA and YSLEER. Trimming stripped 1 base from V and 10 bases from J, with 11 bases between. The CDR3 length is 13 residues.

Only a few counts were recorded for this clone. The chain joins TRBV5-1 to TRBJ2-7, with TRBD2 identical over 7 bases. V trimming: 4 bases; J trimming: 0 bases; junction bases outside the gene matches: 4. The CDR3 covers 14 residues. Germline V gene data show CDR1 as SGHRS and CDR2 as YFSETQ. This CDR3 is CASSDQRGSYEQYF. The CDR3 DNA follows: TGCGCCAGCAGCGATCAGCGGGGCTCCTACGAGCAGTACTTC.

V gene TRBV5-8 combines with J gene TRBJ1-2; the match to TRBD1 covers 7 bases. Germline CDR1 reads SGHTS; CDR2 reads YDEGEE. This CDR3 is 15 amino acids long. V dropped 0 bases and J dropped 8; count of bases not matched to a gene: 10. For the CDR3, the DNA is TGTGCCAGCAGCTTGGGTCGTGTCAGGGGGAGCGGCTACACCTTC. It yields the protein CASSLGRVRGSGYTF.

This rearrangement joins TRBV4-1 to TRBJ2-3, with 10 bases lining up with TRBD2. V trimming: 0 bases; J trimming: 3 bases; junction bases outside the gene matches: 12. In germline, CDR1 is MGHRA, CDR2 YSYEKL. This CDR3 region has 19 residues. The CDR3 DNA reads TGCGCCAGCAGCCAAGAAGGTCTAGACAGCGGGGGGGTGACAGATACGCAGTATTTT. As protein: CASSQEGLDSGGVTDTQYF.

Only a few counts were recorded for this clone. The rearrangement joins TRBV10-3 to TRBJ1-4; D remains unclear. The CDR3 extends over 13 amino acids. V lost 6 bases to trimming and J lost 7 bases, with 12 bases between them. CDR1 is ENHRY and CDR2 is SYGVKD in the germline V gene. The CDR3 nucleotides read TGTGCCATCAGGCAAGACACCACTGAAAAACTGTTTTTT. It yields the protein CAIRQDTTEKLFF.

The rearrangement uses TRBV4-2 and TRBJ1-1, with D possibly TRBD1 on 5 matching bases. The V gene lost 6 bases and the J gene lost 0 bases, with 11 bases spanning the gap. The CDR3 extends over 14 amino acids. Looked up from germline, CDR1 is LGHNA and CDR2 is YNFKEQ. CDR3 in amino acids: CASSRQYMNTEAFF. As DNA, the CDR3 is TGTGCCAGCAGTCGACAGTACATGAACACTGAAGCTTTCTTT.

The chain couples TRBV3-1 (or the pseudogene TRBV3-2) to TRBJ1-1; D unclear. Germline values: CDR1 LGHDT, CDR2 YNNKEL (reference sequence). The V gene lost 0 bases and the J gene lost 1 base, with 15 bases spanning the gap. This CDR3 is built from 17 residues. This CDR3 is CASSQDVSGWANTEAFF. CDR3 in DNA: TGTGCCAGCAGCCAAGATGTGAGCGGTTGGGCGAACACTGAAGCTTTCTTT.

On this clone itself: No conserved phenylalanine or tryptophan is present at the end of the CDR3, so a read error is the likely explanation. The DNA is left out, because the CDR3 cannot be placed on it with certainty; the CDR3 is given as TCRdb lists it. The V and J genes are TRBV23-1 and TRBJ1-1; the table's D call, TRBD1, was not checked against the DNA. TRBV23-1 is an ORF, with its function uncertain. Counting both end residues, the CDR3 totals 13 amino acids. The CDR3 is CASSQPTGSTQGL.

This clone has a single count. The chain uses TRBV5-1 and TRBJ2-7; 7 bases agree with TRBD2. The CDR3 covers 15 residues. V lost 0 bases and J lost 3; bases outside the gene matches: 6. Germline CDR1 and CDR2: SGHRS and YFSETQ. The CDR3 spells CASSLVGGTHYEQYF. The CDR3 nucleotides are TGCGCCAGCAGCTTGGTCGGGGGGACTCACTACGAGCAGTACTTC.

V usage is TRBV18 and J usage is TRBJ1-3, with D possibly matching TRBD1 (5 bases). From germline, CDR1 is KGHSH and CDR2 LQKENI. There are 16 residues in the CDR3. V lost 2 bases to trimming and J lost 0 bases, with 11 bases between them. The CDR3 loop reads CASSPWDSSSGNTIYF. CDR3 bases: TGTGCCAGCTCACCATGGGACTCGAGCTCTGGAAACACCATATATTTT. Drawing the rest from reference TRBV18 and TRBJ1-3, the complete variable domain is NAGVMQNPRHLVRRRGQEARLRCSPMKGHSHVYWYRQLPEEGLKFMVYLQKENIIDESGMPKERFSAEFPKEGPSILRIQQVVRGDSAAYFCASSPWDSSSGNTIYFGEGSWLTVV.

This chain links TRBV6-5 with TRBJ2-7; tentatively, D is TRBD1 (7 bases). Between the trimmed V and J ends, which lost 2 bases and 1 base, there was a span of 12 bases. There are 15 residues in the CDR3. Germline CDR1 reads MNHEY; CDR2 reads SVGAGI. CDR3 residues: CASSYGDSGSYEQYF. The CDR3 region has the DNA TGTGCCAGCAGTTACGGGGACAGCGGGTCCTACGAGCAGTACTTC.

In DNA form, the CDR3 reads TGTGCCAGCAGTTACGGGCAGGGCAAAGCTTTCTTT. Its protein product is CASSYGQGKAFF. This chain uses TRBV6-5 with TRBJ1-1, with D possibly being TRBD1 (5 bases). Per germline, CDR1 MNHEY and CDR2 SVGAGI. V lost 2 bases and J lost 9, with 10 bases in between. There are 12 residues in the CDR3.